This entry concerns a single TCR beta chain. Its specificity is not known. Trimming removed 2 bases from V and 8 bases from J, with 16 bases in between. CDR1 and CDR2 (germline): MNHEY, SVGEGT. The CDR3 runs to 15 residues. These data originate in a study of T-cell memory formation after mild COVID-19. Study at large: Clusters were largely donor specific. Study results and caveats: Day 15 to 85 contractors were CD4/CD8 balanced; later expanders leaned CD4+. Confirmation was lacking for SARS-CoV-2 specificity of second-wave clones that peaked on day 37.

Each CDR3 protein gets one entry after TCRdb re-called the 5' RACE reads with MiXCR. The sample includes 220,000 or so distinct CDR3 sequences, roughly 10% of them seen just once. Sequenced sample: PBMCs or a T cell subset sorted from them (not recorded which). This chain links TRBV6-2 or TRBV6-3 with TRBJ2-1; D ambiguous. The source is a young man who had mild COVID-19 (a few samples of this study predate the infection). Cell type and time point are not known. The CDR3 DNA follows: TGTGCCAGCAGTTACAGGCTCACGCTCCTCCATGAGCAGTTCTTC. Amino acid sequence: CASSYRLTLLHEQFF.